The 17 T cell receptor beta chains below were found in one sample sequenced in a study of T-cell memory formation after mild COVID-19. A single record per CDR3 protein comes from TCRdb applying MiXCR to the 5' RACE reads. The sample lists hundreds of thousands of distinct CDR3 sequences; around 16% were seen once. The sequenced sample consisted of PBMCs or a T cell subset sorted from them (not recorded which). The origin of the receptors is a man aged 18 to 30 who had mild COVID-19 (a few samples of this study predate the infection). Cell type and time point are not known.

This clonotype was recorded a few times. V is TRBV5-1 and J is TRBJ2-7, with D possibly being TRBD2 (5 bases). CDR1 is SGHRS and CDR2 is YFSETQ in the germline V gene. V lost 3 bases to trimming and J lost 5 bases, with 18 bases between them. The CDR3 has 15 amino acids. In DNA, the CDR3 is TGCGCCAGCAGCTATGGACGGGGTGAGAGAGACGAGCAGTACTTC. Protein: CASSYGRGERDEQYF. The whole variable domain, filled in from reference TRBV5-1 and TRBJ2-7, reads KAGVTQTPRYLIKTRGQQVTLSCSPISGHRSVSWYQQTPGQGLQFLFEYFSETQRNKGNFPGRFSGRQFSNSRSEMNVSTLELGDSALYLCASSYGRGERDEQYFGPGTRLTVT.

The chain is built from TRBV30 and TRBJ2-1; D possibly corresponds to TRBD1 (6 bases). The V end lost 8 bases, the J end lost 7 bases, and 15 bases lay between the germline ends. Looked up from germline, CDR1 is GTSNPN and CDR2 is SVGIG (reference sequence). This CDR3 is built from 12 residues. The CDR3 DNA sequence: TGTGCCGGCGACAGGCGGTGGAATGAGCAGTTCTTC. It codes for CAGDRRWNEQFF.

This clonotype was seen repeatedly, ten times or more. The rearrangement joins TRBV12-3 or TRBV12-4 to TRBJ2-7, with D uncertain. The CDR3 has 14 amino acids. V was cut by 2 bases and J by 0 bases, with 8 bases left in between. The CDR3 region is CASSLPPNSYEQYF. CDR3 nucleotides: TGTGCCAGCAGTTTACCCCCTAACTCCTACGAGCAGTACTTC.

The rearrangement joins TRBV4-3 to TRBJ2-2; 7 bases map to TRBD1. V gave up 4 bases and J gave up 3 bases; unmatched junction bases: 11. The CDR3 consists of 17 residues. Germline CDR1 and CDR2: LGHNA and YSLEER. The CDR3 region is CASSPPRAGGDTGELFF. The CDR3 region has the DNA TGCGCCAGCAGCCCCCCCCGCGCAGGGGGAGACACCGGGGAGCTGTTTTTT.

CDR3 residues: CASSEQVPNYGYTF. The CDR3 coding sequence is TGTGCCAGCAGCGAACAGGTCCCTAACTATGGCTACACCTTC. This chain joins TRBV7-2 and TRBJ1-2; the D gene is possibly TRBD1 (5 bases). CDR3 size: 14 residues. Per the germline V gene, CDR1 is SGHTA and CDR2 is FQGNSA. Deletions cut 5 bases from V and 0 bases from J, with 10 bases between. Drawing the rest from reference TRBV7-2 and TRBJ1-2, the complete variable domain is GAGVSQSPSNKVTEKGKDVELRCDPISGHTALYWYRQSLGQGLEFLIYFQGNSAPDKSGLPSDRFSAERTGGSVSTLTIQRTQQEDSAVYLCASSEQVPNYGYTFGSGTRLTVV.

This clonotype appeared a few times. The V call is TRBV5-1, the J call TRBJ2-2, with TRBD1 matching 10 bases. Germline CDR1 SGHRS, CDR2 YFSETQ. This CDR3 region has 15 residues. V shed 4 bases, J shed 4 bases, and the junction held 4 bases outside the gene matches. The CDR3 DNA sequence: TGCGCCAGCAGCACCCGGGACAGGGGCACCGGGGAGCTGTTTTTT. Its translation: CASSTRDRGTGELFF.

In DNA, the CDR3 is TGCAGTGCTAGAGAGGGGTCAGCCTACAATGAGCAGTTCTTC. It yields the protein CSAREGSAYNEQFF. V and J are TRBV20-1 and TRBJ2-1; no clear D. CDR3 length equals 14 residues. The germline V and J ends were trimmed by 0 bases and 2 bases, with 8 bases remaining between them. From germline, CDR1 is DFQATT and CDR2 SNEGSKA (reference sequence).

This clonotype occurred many times. The CDR3 sequence is CASSPWTSGGGEQFF. CDR3 bases: TGTGCCAGCAGCCCTTGGACTAGCGGGGGGGGTGAGCAGTTCTTC. The rearrangement links TRBV7-2 to TRBJ2-1; 15 nucleotides match TRBD2. This CDR3 region has 15 residues. From germline, CDR1 is SGHTA and CDR2 FQGNSA. The V segment lost 5 bases and the J segment 9 bases; nucleotides outside the gene matches: 5.

This clonotype was recorded many times. V is TRBV20-1 and J is TRBJ2-5; D unclear. Per the germline V gene, CDR1 is DFQATT and CDR2 is SNEGSKA (reference sequence). There are 11 residues in the CDR3. Trimming pared 3 bases from V and 2 bases from J, leaving 4 bases between. The CDR3 DNA sequence: TGCAGTGCTAGGAAACAAGAGACCCAGTACTTC. It yields the protein CSARKQETQYF.

The chain has TRBV27 and TRBJ2-5; D is unresolved. The V end lost 3 bases, the J end lost 3 bases, and 8 bases lay between the germline ends. The CDR3 length is 13 residues. Germline V lookup: CDR1 MNHEY, CDR2 SMNVEV (reference sequence). The CDR3 region has the DNA TGTGCCAGCAGTTTCGGAGCTGAAGAGACCCAGTACTTC. As protein: CASSFGAEETQYF.

V is TRBV7-2 and J is TRBJ2-7, with D unclear. Per the germline V gene, CDR1 is SGHTA and CDR2 is FQGNSA. V lost 5 bases to trimming and J lost 0 bases, with 11 bases between them. The CDR3 spans 14 residues. As DNA, the CDR3 is TGTGCCAGCAGCCCTGCTACCAACTCCTACGAGCAGTACGTC. Translation gives CASSPATNSYEQYV.

This clonotype came up a few times. This sequence joins TRBV30 and TRBJ2-7, with TRBD2 as a possible D gene (6 bases). The V and J ends lost 5 bases and 6 bases respectively, with 20 bases between them. Germline-derived CDR1 and CDR2 are GTSNPN and SVGIG (reference sequence). This CDR3 contains 14 residues. The CDR3 here is CAWGGAGGRGEQYF. In DNA, the CDR3 is TGTGCCTGGGGTGGGGCAGGAGGGCGAGGCGAGCAGTACTTC.

The chain recombines TRBV7-9 with TRBJ1-2; 8 bases align to TRBD1. Germline values: CDR1 SEHNR, CDR2 FQNEAQ (reference sequence). CDR3 size: 14 residues. The V gene end was trimmed by 4 bases and the J gene end by 6 bases; junction bases not matched to a gene: 7. The CDR3 protein is CASSSDREIHGYTF. CDR3 coding DNA: TGTGCCAGCAGCTCGGACAGGGAAATTCATGGCTACACCTTC.

This clonotype was detected many times. V and J are TRBV7-9 and TRBJ2-2, with TRBD1 matching 8 bases. Germline V gives CDR1 SEHNR, CDR2 FQNEAQ (reference sequence). CDR3 length: 14 residues. The trim removed 11 bases at V and 2 bases at J, leaving 7 bases unmatched. This chain's CDR3 is CAESGQGNTGELFF. In DNA form, the CDR3 reads TGTGCCGAATCCGGACAGGGCAACACCGGGGAGCTGTTTTTT.

This chain uses TRBV6-2 or TRBV6-3 with TRBJ2-7; the match to TRBD1 covers 7 bases. Germline assignment: CDR1 MNHEY and CDR2 SVGEGT. V was pared by 6 bases and J by 2 bases, with 1 base of the junction left unmatched. This CDR3 has 12 amino acids. CDR3 sequence (DNA): TGTGCCAGCAGAGGACAGGCCTACGAGCAGTACGTC. It codes for CASRGQAYEQYV.

The chain has TRBV18 and TRBJ1-3, with D maybe TRBD1 (5 bases). The CDR3 loop spans 16 amino acids. Per the germline V gene, CDR1 is KGHSH and CDR2 is LQKENI. V lost 2 bases and J lost 0, with 11 bases in between. The CDR3 sequence is CASSPGGPRSGNTIYF. The DNA for the CDR3 is TGTGCCAGCTCACCAGGGGGTCCTCGCTCTGGAAACACCATATATTTT.

CDR3 in DNA: TGCGCCAGCTCTAACAGGCAGAACACCGGGGAGCTGTTTTTT. Its protein product is CASSNRQNTGELFF. V and J are TRBV10-1 and TRBJ2-2; tentative D call: TRBD1 (5 bases). Trimming removed 8 bases at V and 1 base at J, with 11 bases between. CDR1 and CDR2 from the germline V gene are WNHNN and SYGVQD (reference sequence). CDR3 length: 14 residues.